The subject of this entry is one TCR beta chain. What it binds is unknown. TCRdb re-called the reads through MiXCR, storing one row per CDR3 protein. This sample carries 550,000 to 700,000 distinct CDR3 sequences, around two fifths of them seen once, and the ten largest clones take over 45%. The data stem from a study of T cell repertoires in cytomegalovirus infection. Study-level findings and limits: The study found HLA-C-restricted CMV-specific TCR beta clonotypes dominating the ex vivo response.

The V gene lost 2 bases and the J gene lost 3 bases, with 19 bases spanning the gap. The CDR3 consists of 17 residues. Per the germline V gene, CDR1 is MNHNS and CDR2 is SASEGT. The source material was cultured PBMCs, sampled from culture after CMV antigen stimulation. This TCR came from a human donor in good health (CMV status not recorded). Some clones in this sample may be carry-over from other donors' samples. The chain uses TRBV6-1 and TRBJ1-2, with TRBD1 as a possible D gene (6 bases). This CDR3 reads CASSERPTLGGHYGYTF. The CDR3 DNA is TGTGCCAGCAGTGAAAGGCCCACTCTGGGGGGCCACTATGGCTACACCTTC.